This T cell receptor (beta chain) is from a study of blood T cell repertoires in COVID-19. As originally analysed: Amplification of reference gene primers was used by the study to estimate nucleated cell counts. Measured with immunoSEQ multiplex PCR; TCRdb has only the in-frame clones, and not every one. That table furnishes V, J and clone size, whereas the DNA furnished D and trimming. The repertoire includes some 260,000 clones, 70% to 90% of them detected once, and just under 6.5% sits in the top ten. This clone showed up just once. The germline V and J ends were trimmed by 5 bases and 6 bases, with 13 bases remaining between them. Germline V gene data show CDR1 as LNHDA and CDR2 as SQIVND (reference sequence). The CDR3 is 13 amino acids. Enrollment of patients from Seattle took place during active infection, with longitudinal follow-up.

The chain uses TRBV19 and TRBJ2-5; maybe TRBD1 (5 bases). Sequenced sample: peripheral blood. This TCR came from a woman aged 25 to 39 with COVID-19, enrolled during active disease. CDR3 nucleotide sequence: TGTGCCAGTAGTTTCCAGGGAAGGAAGACCCAGTACTTC. It codes for CASSFQGRKTQYF.